The next 9 T cell receptor beta chains were all read from a single sample in a study of T cell repertoires in cytomegalovirus infection. In TCRdb, the reads were re-called with MiXCR into one record per CDR3 protein. Among some 680,000 distinct CDR3 sequences listed, 35% were seen once. Sequencing was performed on PBMCs. The receptors come from a human donor in good health (CMV status not recorded). Some clones in this sample may be carry-over from other donors' samples.

This clonotype was found once. The rearrangement joins TRBV28 to TRBJ1-2; 8 bases match TRBD1. After removal of 6 bases from V and 9 bases from J, the junction contained 18 bases not matched to a gene. The CDR3 extends over 16 amino acids. CDR1 is MDHEN, CDR2 SYDVKM, per germline. This CDR3 reads CASRKPGDRSSSRYTF. The CDR3 nucleotides are TGTGCCAGCAGAAAACCGGGGGACAGGTCGTCGTCGCGCTACACCTTC.

The sample holds many counts of this clonotype. The CDR3 sequence: CASSLFNSLGNTIYF. CDR3 DNA: TGTGCCAGCAGCTTGTTTAATTCTCTTGGAAACACCATATATTTT. V is TRBV7-2 and J is TRBJ1-3; no clear D gene. Deletions cut 3 bases from V and 3 bases from J, with 12 bases between. CDR1 and CDR2 (germline): SGHTA, FQGNSA. This CDR3 comprises 15 residues.

This rearrangement joins TRBV20-1 to TRBJ1-1, with 9 nucleotides matching TRBD1. The CDR3 contains 14 residues. Per germline, CDR1 DFQATT and CDR2 SNEGSKA (reference sequence). The ends lost 0 bases at V and 9 bases at J; junction bases unmatched: 8. In DNA form, the CDR3 reads TGCAGTGCTAGAGAACCGAAAACAGGGGGCAAAGCTTTCTTT. This sequence encodes CSAREPKTGGKAFF.

This clonotype was counted only a few times. This sequence joins TRBV6-6 and TRBJ2-1, with a possible D match to TRBD2 (6 bases). Germline CDR1 is MNHNY and CDR2 is SVGAGI (reference sequence). Trimming stripped 6 bases from V and 8 bases from J, with 14 bases between. This CDR3 spans 13 amino acids. The chain's CDR3 is CASSPRGKDEQFF. The CDR3 DNA reads as TGTGCCAGCAGCCCCCGGGGGAAAGATGAGCAGTTCTTC.

Worth noting for this clonotype: Since a much larger clone is just one base distant, this may be a read error. The chain employs TRBV12-3 or TRBV12-4 and TRBJ2-7, with TRBD2 as a possible D gene (5 bases). This CDR3 contains 14 residues. Between the trimmed V and J ends, which lost 3 bases and 3 bases, there was a span of 12 bases. CDR3 DNA: TGTGCCAGCAGTTTCGGGGTCGGGTGCTACGAGCAGTACTTC. Amino acids: CASSFGVGCYEQYF.

V gene TRBV19 combines with J gene TRBJ2-2; TRBD1 might be the D (6 bases). The germline V gene has CDR1 LNHDA and CDR2 SQIVND (reference sequence). Trimming shortened V by 4 bases and J by 4 bases, and 13 bases separated the two germline ends. This CDR3 contains 15 residues. The CDR3 nucleotides read TGTGCCAGTAGTAGAGGTACAGGGACCACCGGGGAGCTGTTTTTT. It encodes CASSRGTGTTGELFF.

This clonotype was counted between two and nine times. The chain recombines TRBV7-2 with TRBJ2-6, with D possibly being TRBD1 (5 bases). The V end lost 2 bases, the J end lost 4 bases, and 18 bases lay between the germline ends. The CDR3 is 18 amino acids. Germline CDR1 reads SGHTA; CDR2 reads FQGNSA. The CDR3 DNA is TGTGCCAGCAGCTTACTTAGCCGGGCTACAGGCGGGGCCAACGTCCTGACTTTC. This gives the protein CASSLLSRATGGANVLTF.

The chain recombines TRBV7-2 with TRBJ2-7; 11 bases line up with TRBD2. V was clipped by 5 bases and J by 5 bases; unmatched bases: 2. This CDR3 is built from 13 residues. Germline assignment: CDR1 SGHTA and CDR2 FQGNSA. This CDR3 is CASSVLAGDEQYF. CDR3 bases: TGTGCCAGCAGCGTACTAGCGGGAGACGAGCAGTACTTC.

This clonotype was recorded a few times. The rearrangement uses TRBV6-5 and TRBJ1-1, with a weak D call TRBD1 (5 bases). Trimming cost V 0 bases and J 4 bases, with 9 bases left between them. The CDR3 consists of 14 residues. Germline CDR1 reads MNHEY; CDR2 reads SVGAGI. CDR3 in amino acids: CASSYSLRGTEAFF. CDR3 coding DNA: TGTGCCAGCAGTTACTCGTTAAGGGGCACTGAAGCTTTCTTT.